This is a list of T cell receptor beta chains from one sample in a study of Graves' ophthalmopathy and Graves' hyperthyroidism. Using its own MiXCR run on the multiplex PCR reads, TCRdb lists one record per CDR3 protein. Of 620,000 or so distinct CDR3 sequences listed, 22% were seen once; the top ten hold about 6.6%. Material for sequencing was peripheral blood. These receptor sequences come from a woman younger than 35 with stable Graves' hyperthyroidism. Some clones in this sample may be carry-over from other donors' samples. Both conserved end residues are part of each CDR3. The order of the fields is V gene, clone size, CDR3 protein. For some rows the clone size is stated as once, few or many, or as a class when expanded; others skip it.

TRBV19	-	CASSVGIKNTEAFF
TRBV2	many	CASSAERQTGGSIYGYTF
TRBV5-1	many	CASSSTGPGVVSGELFF
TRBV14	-	CASSHLKRTAQETQYF
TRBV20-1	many	CSARDGAGPGSYNSPLHF
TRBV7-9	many	CASTRDSPNYGYTF
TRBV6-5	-	CASSHEGMSYEQYF
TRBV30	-	CAWSSLSNQPQHF
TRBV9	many	CASSTGGGGEETQYF
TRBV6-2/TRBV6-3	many	CASLLSTGYTGELFF
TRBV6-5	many	CASSYVVTKNTEAFF
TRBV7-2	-	CASSPGDRKNIQYF
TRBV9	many	CASSVGGRGSQETQYF
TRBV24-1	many	CATSDAQGATEAFF
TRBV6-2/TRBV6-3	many	CASSLRGPNTEAFF
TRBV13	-	CASSLPGRGAEAFF
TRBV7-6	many	CASSRGTSEFETQYF
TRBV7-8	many	CASSPDEAKTYEQYF
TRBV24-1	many	CATSDSYGQETQYF
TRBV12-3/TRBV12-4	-	CASGFTSSNQPQHF
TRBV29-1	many	CSVRNPIRHQQETQYF
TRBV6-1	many	CASRKKGVYSNQPQHF
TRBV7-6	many	CASSLGLAGSSYEQYF
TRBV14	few	CASSRGSGNQETQYF
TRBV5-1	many	CAARMGSMNTEAFF
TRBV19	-	CASSIARTNTGELFF
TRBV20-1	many	CSARGYRDTHQETQYF
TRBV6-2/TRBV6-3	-	CASFQDSNNEQFF
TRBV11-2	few	CASSLEAEYQETQYF